These T cell receptor beta chains were read from a single sample in a study of blood T cell repertoires in COVID-19. TCRdb keeps only in-frame clones here, not all; method: immunoSEQ multiplex PCR. This sample has approximately 77,000 clones, with around nine tenths found just once. Source material: peripheral blood. The receptors originated from a man aged 45-60 years with active COVID-19. Each CDR3 is given with its conserved first and last residue. D genes are given only for firm matches. Expanded clones get a size class; other rows say once, few or many, or leave the size out.

abundance: .
v_gene: TRBV10-2
d_gene: .
j_gene: TRBJ2-7
CDR3nt: TGCGCCAGCAGTGGACTTTGGAAGGGGTCCTACGAGCAGTACTTC
CDR3aa: CASSGLWKGSYEQYF

abundance: once
v_gene: TRBV19
d_gene: .
j_gene: TRBJ2-3
CDR3nt: TGTGCCAGTAGTATTAACGGGGAAAGCGGTACGCAGTATTTT
CDR3aa: CASSINGESGTQYF

abundance: few
v_gene: TRBV24-1
d_gene: TRBD1
j_gene: TRBJ1-5
CDR3nt: TGTGCCACCAGTGATGGCGGGAGACAGGGGGGAAATCAGCCCCAGCATTTT
CDR3aa: CATSDGGRQGGNQPQHF

abundance: .
v_gene: TRBV19
d_gene: TRBD1
j_gene: TRBJ1-1
CDR3nt: TGTGCCAGTAGTACGACAGGGTGGGTCGCTGAAGCTTTCTTT
CDR3aa: CASSTTGWVAEAFF

abundance: .
v_gene: TRBV4-3
d_gene: .
j_gene: TRBJ2-1
CDR3nt: TGCGCCAGCAGCCAAGATGTGTCCTCTGAGCAGTTCTTC
CDR3aa: CASSQDVSSEQFF

abundance: .
v_gene: TRBV12-3/TRBV12-4
d_gene: .
j_gene: TRBJ1-5
CDR3nt: TGTGCCAGCAGTTTATCTCGCGGTCCCCAGCATTTT
CDR3aa: CASSLSRGPQHF

abundance: .
v_gene: TRBV19
d_gene: .
j_gene: TRBJ1-2
CDR3nt: TGTGCCAGTAGTACAGGGGACACCCTCTATGGCTACACCTTC
CDR3aa: CASSTGDTLYGYTF

abundance: .
v_gene: TRBV4-1
d_gene: .
j_gene: TRBJ1-1
CDR3nt: TGCGCCAGCAGCCAAAGCGGGGCGGGAGTGAACACTGAAGCTTTCTTT
CDR3aa: CASSQSGAGVNTEAFF

abundance: .
v_gene: TRBV2
d_gene: TRBD2
j_gene: TRBJ2-1
CDR3nt: TGTGCCAGCAGTGAAGAGCGGGGGGGCTACAATGAGCAGTTCTTC
CDR3aa: CASSEERGGYNEQFF

abundance: .
v_gene: TRBV13
d_gene: TRBD1
j_gene: TRBJ1-1
CDR3nt: TGTGCCAGCGAGACAGGGCCAATGGGCACTGAAGCTTTCTTT
CDR3aa: CASETGPMGTEAFF

abundance: .
v_gene: TRBV5-4
d_gene: .
j_gene: TRBJ1-1
CDR3nt: TGTGCCAGCAGCTGGGGACTGCTGAACACTGAAGCTTTCTTT
CDR3aa: CASSWGLLNTEAFF

abundance: few
v_gene: TRBV7-9
d_gene: TRBD1
j_gene: TRBJ1-6
CDR3nt: TGTGCCAGCAGCGACAGGGGAGGAGGGGATATGTTCCACTTT
CDR3aa: CASSDRGGGDMFHF

abundance: .
v_gene: TRBV4-1
d_gene: .
j_gene: TRBJ2-5
CDR3nt: TGCGCCAGCAGCCACCAGGGTATGGCAGGCCCTACCCAGTACTTC
CDR3aa: CASSHQGMAGPTQYF

abundance: once
v_gene: TRBV19
d_gene: .
j_gene: TRBJ1-1
CDR3nt: TGTGCCAGTAGTCAAGGGGGGGTACCTGAAGCTTTCTTT
CDR3aa: CASSQGGVPEAFF

abundance: .
v_gene: TRBV4-1
d_gene: .
j_gene: TRBJ1-4
CDR3nt: TGCGCCAGCAGCCAAGAGGGCAGGGTTTCAGGTTTAACTAATGAAAAACTGTTTTTT
CDR3aa: CASSQEGRVSGLTNEKLFF

abundance: .
v_gene: TRBV2
d_gene: TRBD1
j_gene: TRBJ1-2
CDR3nt: TGTGCCAGCAGCCAACAACCGAGACAGGGATATGGCTACACCTTC
CDR3aa: CASSQQPRQGYGYTF

abundance: once
v_gene: TRBV5-1
d_gene: TRBD2
j_gene: TRBJ2-7
CDR3nt: TGCGCCAGCAGCCCCTCCGGGACTAGCGCTACCTACGAGCAGTACTTC
CDR3aa: CASSPSGTSATYEQYF

abundance: .
v_gene: TRBV28
d_gene: .
j_gene: TRBJ1-2
CDR3nt: TGTGCCAGCAGTTTTGGTCGCTCGCGGGGCTATGGCTACACCTTC
CDR3aa: CASSFGRSRGYGYTF

abundance: .
v_gene: TRBV5-5
d_gene: .
j_gene: TRBJ1-2
CDR3nt: TGTGCCAGCAGCGGCAGGGATCTGGGCTATGGCTACACCTTC
CDR3aa: CASSGRDLGYGYTF

abundance: .
v_gene: TRBV7-9
d_gene: .
j_gene: TRBJ2-3
CDR3nt: TGTGCCAGCAGCTTGGAGGGGAGTTTGGGCACAGATACGCAGTATTTT
CDR3aa: CASSLEGSLGTDTQYF

abundance: .
v_gene: TRBV11-1
d_gene: .
j_gene: TRBJ1-1
CDR3nt: TGTGCCAGCAGCTTTAGTTGGAACACTGAAGCTTTCTTT
CDR3aa: CASSFSWNTEAFF

abundance: .
v_gene: TRBV29-1
d_gene: .
j_gene: TRBJ2-1
CDR3nt: TGCAGCGGCAACTCGCGGGGGCCTTACAATGAGCAGTTCTTC
CDR3aa: CSGNSRGPYNEQFF

abundance: .
v_gene: TRBV18
d_gene: TRBD2
j_gene: TRBJ2-2
CDR3nt: TGTGCCAGCTCACCAGGTATAGCGGGAGCGAAGAACACCGGGGAGCTGTTTTTT
CDR3aa: CASSPGIAGAKNTGELFF

abundance: .
v_gene: TRBV14
d_gene: .
j_gene: TRBJ2-3
CDR3nt: TGTGCCAGCAGCCAAGAAAGAAATTGGCGGTCCCAGAAAGATACGCAGTATTTT
CDR3aa: CASSQERNWRSQKDTQYF

abundance: .
v_gene: TRBV5-4
d_gene: .
j_gene: TRBJ2-5
CDR3nt: TGTGCCAGCAGGACCGACTACGGGACCCAGTACTTC
CDR3aa: CASRTDYGTQYF

abundance: once
v_gene: TRBV14
d_gene: TRBD1
j_gene: TRBJ2-1
CDR3nt: TGTGCCAGCAGCCAAGTAGGACAGGGGAGGAATGAGCAGTTCTTC
CDR3aa: CASSQVGQGRNEQFF

abundance: .
v_gene: TRBV6-6
d_gene: TRBD1
j_gene: TRBJ2-7
CDR3nt: TGTGCCAGCAGGGGCGGGACAGGGCACTACGAGCAGTACTTC
CDR3aa: CASRGGTGHYEQYF

abundance: .
v_gene: TRBV4-1
d_gene: .
j_gene: TRBJ2-2
CDR3nt: TGCGCCAGCAGCCGTCCTGGGGCCAGATCCGGGGAGCTGTTTTTT
CDR3aa: CASSRPGARSGELFF

abundance: .
v_gene: TRBV7-2
d_gene: TRBD1
j_gene: TRBJ2-7
CDR3nt: TGTGCCAGCAGCGCCAGACAGGGGGCGAGGTCCTACGAGCAGTACTTC
CDR3aa: CASSARQGARSYEQYF

abundance: .
v_gene: TRBV15
d_gene: .
j_gene: TRBJ1-4
CDR3nt: TGTGCCACCGGTCGGACAGCGGTTAATGAAAAACTGTTTTTT
CDR3aa: CATGRTAVNEKLFF

abundance: .
v_gene: TRBV27
d_gene: .
j_gene: TRBJ2-4
CDR3nt: TGTGCCAGCAGTTTGCGGGGGCTAGCCAAAAACATTCAGTACTTC
CDR3aa: CASSLRGLAKNIQYF

abundance: .
v_gene: TRBV28
d_gene: TRBD2
j_gene: TRBJ2-7
CDR3nt: TGTGCCAGCAGTTCCCTCGGACTAGCGGGGTACTTC
CDR3aa: CASSSLGLAGYF

abundance: once
v_gene: TRBV29-1
d_gene: TRBD1
j_gene: TRBJ2-7
CDR3nt: TGCAGCGTCCGGACAGGGTCCTACGAGCAGTACTTC
CDR3aa: CSVRTGSYEQYF

abundance: .
v_gene: TRBV7-9
d_gene: .
j_gene: TRBJ2-1
CDR3nt: TGTGCCAGCAGCTTAGCGCTATCTAGCCTTTACAATGAGCAGTTCTTC
CDR3aa: CASSLALSSLYNEQFF

abundance: .
v_gene: TRBV19
d_gene: TRBD1
j_gene: TRBJ1-2
CDR3nt: TGTGCCAGTAGTGACCCCTACAGGGGCTCTTACACCTTC
CDR3aa: CASSDPYRGSYTF

abundance: .
v_gene: TRBV13
d_gene: .
j_gene: TRBJ2-2
CDR3nt: TGTGCCAGCAGCTCCTATACCGGGGAGCTGTTTTTT
CDR3aa: CASSSYTGELFF

abundance: .
v_gene: TRBV5-1
d_gene: .
j_gene: TRBJ2-3
CDR3nt: TGCGCCAGCTACCTGCCTGAGGGAGATACGCAGTATTTT
CDR3aa: CASYLPEGDTQYF

abundance: once
v_gene: TRBV2
d_gene: .
j_gene: TRBJ2-2
CDR3nt: TGTGCCAGCAACCTGATGTGGGGCAACACCGGGGAGCTGTTTTTT
CDR3aa: CASNLMWGNTGELFF

abundance: .
v_gene: TRBV7-6
d_gene: .
j_gene: TRBJ2-7
CDR3nt: TGTGCCAGCAGCTTAGTGGCAGGGGCCCACTACGAGCAGTACTTC
CDR3aa: CASSLVAGAHYEQYF

abundance: once
v_gene: TRBV19
d_gene: .
j_gene: TRBJ1-1
CDR3nt: TGTGCCAGTAGTATAGAAGGAGGTTTGAACACTGAAGCTTTCTTT
CDR3aa: CASSIEGGLNTEAFF

abundance: .
v_gene: TRBV5-8
d_gene: TRBD2
j_gene: TRBJ2-7
CDR3nt: TGTGCCAGCAGCTGGGGGGCCCGGGGGGGACGCTACGAGCAGTACTTC
CDR3aa: CASSWGARGGRYEQYF

abundance: .
v_gene: TRBV7-2
d_gene: .
j_gene: TRBJ1-5
CDR3nt: TGTGCCAGCAGCCAGGAACAGAATCAGCCCCAGCATTTT
CDR3aa: CASSQEQNQPQHF